This T cell receptor (beta chain) was recovered during a study of shared clonotypes between healthy human individuals. Assay used: immunoSEQ multiplex PCR; TCRdb lists only in-frame clones, some missing. The sample holds 2,500,000 or so clones, approximately 93% seen once. The CDR3 covers 14 residues. After removal of 7 bases from V and 0 bases from J, the junction contained 2 bases not matched to a gene. Germline assignment: CDR1 SNHLY and CDR2 FYNNEI. This clone has more than one count but fewer than ten. Other DNA sequences in the sample encode the same CDR3. The sequence was obtained from a man between 18 and 35 years old in good health. Some clones in this sample may be carry-over from other donors' samples. The sequenced material came from naive CD4+ T cells from PBMCs. Sample subset: CD45RA+ positively selected. This chain joins TRBV2 and TRBJ2-2, with 7 bases aligning to TRBD1. The CDR3 nucleotides read TGTGCCAGCAAAGGGACAGCGAACACCGGGGAGCTGTTTTTT. Amino acids: CASKGTANTGELFF.